This TCR beta chain appears in the sequencing data of a study of blood T cell repertoires in COVID-19. Overall study context: PBMCs, B-cell-depleted T cells, or T cells were the source of the cDNA or gDNA that made up the material.

The germline V gene has CDR1 SGHDT and CDR2 YYEEEE. The CDR3 contains 13 residues. Clones were read by immunoSEQ multiplex PCR, and TCRdb kept only the in-frame ones, dropping some. The table shows 210,000 or so clones, with around four fifths occurring only once. The specimen was peripheral blood. This receptor was identified in a woman in her fifties or sixties with active or convalescent COVID-19. This sequence joins TRBV5-6 and TRBJ2-7; maybe TRBD1 (6 bases). The DNA for the CDR3 is TGTGCCAGCACCTTGACAGGTTTCTACGAGCAGTACGTC. Its translation is CASTLTGFYEQYV.